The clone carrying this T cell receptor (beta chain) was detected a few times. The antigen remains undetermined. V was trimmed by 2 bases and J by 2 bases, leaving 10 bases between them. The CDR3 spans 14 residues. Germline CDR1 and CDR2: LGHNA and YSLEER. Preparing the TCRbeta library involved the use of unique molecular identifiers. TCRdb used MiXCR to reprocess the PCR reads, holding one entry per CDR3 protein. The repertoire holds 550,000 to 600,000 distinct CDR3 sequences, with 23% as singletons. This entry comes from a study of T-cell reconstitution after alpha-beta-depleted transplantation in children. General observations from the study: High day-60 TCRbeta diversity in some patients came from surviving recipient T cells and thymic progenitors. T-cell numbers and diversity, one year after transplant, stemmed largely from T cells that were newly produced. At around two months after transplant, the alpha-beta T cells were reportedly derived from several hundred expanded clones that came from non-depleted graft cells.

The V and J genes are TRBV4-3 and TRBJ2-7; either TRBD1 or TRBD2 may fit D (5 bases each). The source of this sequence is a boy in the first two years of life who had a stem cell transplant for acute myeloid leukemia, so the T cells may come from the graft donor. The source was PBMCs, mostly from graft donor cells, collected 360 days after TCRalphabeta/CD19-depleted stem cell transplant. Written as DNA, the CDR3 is TGCGCCAGCAGCCAATCGCAGGGACCCTACGAGCAGTACTTC. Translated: CASSQSQGPYEQYF.